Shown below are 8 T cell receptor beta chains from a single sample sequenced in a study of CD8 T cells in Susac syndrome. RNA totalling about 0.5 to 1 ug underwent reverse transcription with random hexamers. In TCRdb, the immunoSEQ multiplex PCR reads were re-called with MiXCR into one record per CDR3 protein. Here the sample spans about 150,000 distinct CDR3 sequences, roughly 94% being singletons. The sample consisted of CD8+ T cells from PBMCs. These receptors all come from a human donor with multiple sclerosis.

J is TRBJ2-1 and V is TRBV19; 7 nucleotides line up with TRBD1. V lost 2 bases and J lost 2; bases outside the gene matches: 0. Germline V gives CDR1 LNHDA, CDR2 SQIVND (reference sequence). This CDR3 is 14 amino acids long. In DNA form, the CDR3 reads TGTGCCAGTAGTATACAGGGGGCCTACAATGAGCAGTTCTTC. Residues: CASSIQGAYNEQFF.

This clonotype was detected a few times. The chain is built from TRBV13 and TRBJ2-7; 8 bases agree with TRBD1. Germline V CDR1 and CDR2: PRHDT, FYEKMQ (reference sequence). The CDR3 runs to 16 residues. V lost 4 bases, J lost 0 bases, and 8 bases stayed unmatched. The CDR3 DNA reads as TGTGCCAGCAGCTCAAGGCGGGACAGGAGCTCCTACGAGCAGTACTTC. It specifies CASSSRRDRSSYEQYF.

The CDR3 nucleotides read TGTGCCTGGAATGAGGGGGCGTCTCAGCCCCAGCATTTT. This gives the protein CAWNEGASQPQHF. This chain joins TRBV30 and TRBJ1-5, with 7 bases matching TRBD1. V dropped 4 bases and J dropped 6; count of bases not matched to a gene: 6. The length of the CDR3 is 13 residues. The germline V gene encodes CDR1 GTSNPN and CDR2 SVGIG (reference sequence).

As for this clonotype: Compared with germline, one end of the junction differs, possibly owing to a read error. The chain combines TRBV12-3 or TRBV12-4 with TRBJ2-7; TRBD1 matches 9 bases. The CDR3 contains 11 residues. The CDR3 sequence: CASSSGTGFDF. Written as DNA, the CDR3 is TGTGCCAGCAGTTCCGGGACAGGGTTTGACTTC.

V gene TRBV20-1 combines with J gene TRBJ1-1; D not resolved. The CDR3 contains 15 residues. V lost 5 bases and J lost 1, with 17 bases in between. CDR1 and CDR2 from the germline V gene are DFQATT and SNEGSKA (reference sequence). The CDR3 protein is CSAQPTRTPNTEAFF. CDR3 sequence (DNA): TGCAGTGCTCAACCAACACGGACCCCGAACACTGAAGCTTTCTTT.

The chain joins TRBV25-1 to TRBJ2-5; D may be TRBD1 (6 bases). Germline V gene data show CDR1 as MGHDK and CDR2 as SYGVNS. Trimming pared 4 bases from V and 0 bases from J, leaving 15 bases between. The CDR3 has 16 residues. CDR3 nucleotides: TGTGCCAGCAGTGGTTCCAGGGGTCCTAACCAAGAGACCCAGTACTTC. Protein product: CASSGSRGPNQETQYF.

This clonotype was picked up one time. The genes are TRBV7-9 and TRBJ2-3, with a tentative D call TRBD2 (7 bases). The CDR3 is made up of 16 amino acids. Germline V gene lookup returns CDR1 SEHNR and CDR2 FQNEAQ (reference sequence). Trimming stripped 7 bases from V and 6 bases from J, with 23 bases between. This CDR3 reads CASTFQGRGLADTQYF. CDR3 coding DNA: TGTGCCAGCACCTTTCAGGGGAGGGGTCTCGCTGATACGCAGTATTTT.

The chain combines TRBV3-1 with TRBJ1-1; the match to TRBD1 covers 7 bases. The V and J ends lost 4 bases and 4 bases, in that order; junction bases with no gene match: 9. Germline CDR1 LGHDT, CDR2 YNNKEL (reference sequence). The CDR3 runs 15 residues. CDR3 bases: TGTGCCAGCAGCCCAGGGGGGGGAGTCGGCACTGAAGCTTTCTTT. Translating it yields CASSPGGGVGTEAFF.